This T cell receptor beta chain is from a study of T cell repertoires in cytomegalovirus infection. Germline V gene sequence: CDR1 LNHDA, CDR2 SQIVND (reference sequence). The CDR3 has 15 amino acids. V was clipped by 6 bases and J by 0 bases, with 15 bases between them. TCRdb re-called the reads with MiXCR, one entry per CDR3 protein. The sample has about 230,000 distinct CDR3 sequences, around 6.2% seen once. This clonotype was seen a few times. Sequenced sample: PBMCs. The TCR originated in a human donor in good health (CMV status not recorded). Some clones in this sample may be carry-over from other donors' samples. The rearrangement uses TRBV19 and TRBJ2-7; weak D call: TRBD2 (6 bases). The CDR3, as DNA: TGTGCCAGTAGCCCCGGGACTCAAGTCTCCTACGAGCAGTACTTC. Translation gives CASSPGTQVSYEQYF. Using reference TRBV19 and TRBJ2-7 for the parts outside the CDR3, the full variable domain is DGGITQSPKYLFRKEGQNVTLSCEQNLNHDAMYWYRQDPGQGLRLIYYSQIVNDFQKGDIAEGYSVSREKKESFPLTVTSAQKNPTAFYLCASSPGTQVSYEQYFGPGTRLTVT.